This T cell receptor beta chain was sequenced in a study of T cells after yellow fever vaccination. Study results and caveats: Reappearance after the booster was seen for most primary-vaccination clones, at 95% to 97% CD4 and 70% to 90% CD8. Day 0 sorted memory subsets lacked detectable levels of almost all vaccine-responding clonotypes. Peaking on day 5 versus 15, the secondary response was faster but weaker.

Template switching with 5'RACE generated the TCR cDNA and added a universal primer site and UMIs. Each CDR3 protein is one row after TCRdb ran MiXCR on the 5' RACE reads. The sample gives 20,000 to 30,000 distinct CDR3 sequences, 5.5% of which show up once; 12% is in the top ten. The germline V gene has CDR1 MDHEN and CDR2 SYDVKM. Deletions cut 6 bases from V and 2 bases from J, with 16 bases between. This CDR3 contains 16 residues. In this sample, this clonotype turned up many times. The receptor was derived from a man aged 25-45 years who received the YFV17D yellow fever vaccine. The material sequenced was PBMCs, either bulk or a sorted T-cell subset (CD4+, CD8+, memory, or dextramer-sorted; not recorded which), taken 15 days after the yellow fever booster vaccination. V usage is TRBV28 and J usage is TRBJ1-4, with D possibly matching TRBD1 (5 bases). The CDR3 loop is CASRPWGMGTNEKLFF. CDR3 sequence (DNA): TGTGCCAGCAGACCTTGGGGGATGGGGACTAATGAAAAACTGTTTTTT.